A selection of T cell receptor beta chains follows, all from one sample in a study of cytomegalovirus exposure and HLA in healthy donors. Measured with immunoSEQ multiplex PCR; TCRdb has only the in-frame clones, and not every one. The sample holds 60,000 or so clones, roughly nine tenths seen once. The sequenced material came from PBMCs. The receptors were gathered from a man younger than 30 in good health and CMV-seronegative. CDR3s include the opening cysteine and the closing phenylalanine or tryptophan. The D gene is left open where the match is weak. The size of a clone is reported for some rows only, either as once, few or many, or as a class for expanded clones.

CDR3nt: TGTGCCAGCACCGAACTAGCGTCAGGGTTGGGTGAGCAGTTCTTC
CDR3aa: CASTELASGLGEQFF
abundance: once
v_gene: TRBV2
j_gene: TRBJ2-1
d_gene: TRBD2

CDR3nt: TGTGCCAGCAGCCAGAGGGAAGAAAGGAGGCTGGCCCAGTACTTC
CDR3aa: CASSQREERRLAQYF
abundance: NA
v_gene: TRBV14
j_gene: TRBJ2-5
d_gene: NA

CDR3nt: TGTGCCTGGGACACAGGGGGGGGCTACAATGAGCAGTTCTTC
CDR3aa: CAWDTGGGYNEQFF
abundance: NA
v_gene: TRBV30
j_gene: TRBJ2-1
d_gene: NA

CDR3nt: TGTGCCAGCAGTGAGGGCAGGGCGGCGGGGTGGACCCAGTACTTC
CDR3aa: CASSEGRAAGWTQYF
abundance: NA
v_gene: TRBV6-1
j_gene: TRBJ2-5
d_gene: NA

CDR3nt: TGCGCCAGCAGCCACCCGACTAGCGGGAGTCGCAATGAGCAGTTCTTC
CDR3aa: CASSHPTSGSRNEQFF
abundance: NA
v_gene: TRBV4-1
j_gene: TRBJ2-1
d_gene: TRBD2

CDR3nt: TGCGCCAGCAGCTCCCGGGACAGCAGCTCCTACGAGCAGTACTTC
CDR3aa: CASSSRDSSSYEQYF
abundance: NA
v_gene: TRBV5-1
j_gene: TRBJ2-7
d_gene: TRBD1

CDR3nt: TGTGCCAGCAGCTTAGAACCGGGACTAGCGGGAGTTGATGAGCAGTTCTTC
CDR3aa: CASSLEPGLAGVDEQFF
abundance: once
v_gene: TRBV11-3
j_gene: TRBJ2-1
d_gene: TRBD2

CDR3nt: TGCGCCAGCAGCCTTCAAAGTGCGGTGGGAGATACGCAGTATTTT
CDR3aa: CASSLQSAVGDTQYF
abundance: NA
v_gene: TRBV4-3
j_gene: TRBJ2-3
d_gene: NA

CDR3nt: TGTGCCAGTAGTATTCAAGGACAGATGCCCTATGGCTACACCTTC
CDR3aa: CASSIQGQMPYGYTF
abundance: NA
v_gene: TRBV19
j_gene: TRBJ1-2
d_gene: NA

CDR3nt: TGTGCCAGCAGCTTACAACTCGGGACTCCTAACAATGAGCAGTTCTTC
CDR3aa: CASSLQLGTPNNEQFF
abundance: NA
v_gene: TRBV7-9
j_gene: TRBJ2-1
d_gene: NA

CDR3nt: TGTGCCAGCAGCTTTGGACAGACTTACGAGCAGTACTTC
CDR3aa: CASSFGQTYEQYF
abundance: once
v_gene: TRBV7-9
j_gene: TRBJ2-7
d_gene: NA

CDR3nt: TGTGCCAGCAGTTTATGGCTAGCGGGAGGATCCGAGCAGTACTTC
CDR3aa: CASSLWLAGGSEQYF
abundance: NA
v_gene: TRBV28
j_gene: TRBJ2-7
d_gene: TRBD2

CDR3nt: TGTGCCAGCAGTGAGGGACAGCTGGGGCAGCCCCAGCATTTT
CDR3aa: CASSEGQLGQPQHF
abundance: once
v_gene: TRBV2
j_gene: TRBJ1-5
d_gene: TRBD1